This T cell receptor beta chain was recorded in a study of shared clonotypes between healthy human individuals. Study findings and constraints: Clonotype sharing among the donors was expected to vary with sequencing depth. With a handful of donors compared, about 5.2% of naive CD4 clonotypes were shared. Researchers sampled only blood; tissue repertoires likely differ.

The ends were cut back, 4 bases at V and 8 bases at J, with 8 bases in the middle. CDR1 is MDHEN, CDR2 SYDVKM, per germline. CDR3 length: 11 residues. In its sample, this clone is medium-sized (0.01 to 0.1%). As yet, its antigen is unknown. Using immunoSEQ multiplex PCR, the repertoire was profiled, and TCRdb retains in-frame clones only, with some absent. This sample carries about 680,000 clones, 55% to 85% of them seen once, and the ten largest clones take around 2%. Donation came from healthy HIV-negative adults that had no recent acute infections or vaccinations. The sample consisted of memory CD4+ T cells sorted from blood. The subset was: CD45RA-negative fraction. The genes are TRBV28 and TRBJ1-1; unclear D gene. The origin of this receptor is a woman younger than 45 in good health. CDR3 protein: CASSSLLEAFF. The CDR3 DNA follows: TGTGCCAGCAGTTCCCTACTCGAAGCTTTCTTT.